This T cell receptor beta chain was sequenced in a study of T cell responses to AZD1222 COVID-19 vaccine. Study-level results: Targeting of unmutated variant regions was reportedly seen in nearly half of spike-specific TCRs. Seropositivity was recorded at baseline in only 6 or 7 AZD1222 recipients.

This clone was recorded only once. What it recognizes is unknown. This CDR3 is 12 amino acids long. Germline assignment: CDR1 SQVTM and CDR2 ANQGSEA. Trimming cost V 6 bases and J 4 bases; bases outside gene matches: 4. The data were produced by immunoSEQ multiplex PCR, yet TCRdb's version contains in-frame clones alone and is incomplete. The sample records 100,000 or so clones, about 80% being singletons. The clonotype was recovered from an adult in good health. The chain uses TRBV29-1 and TRBJ2-7; 9 bases line up with TRBD1. This specimen consisted of peripheral blood, obtained on day 0 of AZD1222 vaccination. The CDR3 sequence: CSVGTGRYEQYF. The CDR3 bases are TGCAGCGTGGGGACAGGGAGGTACGAGCAGTACTTC.